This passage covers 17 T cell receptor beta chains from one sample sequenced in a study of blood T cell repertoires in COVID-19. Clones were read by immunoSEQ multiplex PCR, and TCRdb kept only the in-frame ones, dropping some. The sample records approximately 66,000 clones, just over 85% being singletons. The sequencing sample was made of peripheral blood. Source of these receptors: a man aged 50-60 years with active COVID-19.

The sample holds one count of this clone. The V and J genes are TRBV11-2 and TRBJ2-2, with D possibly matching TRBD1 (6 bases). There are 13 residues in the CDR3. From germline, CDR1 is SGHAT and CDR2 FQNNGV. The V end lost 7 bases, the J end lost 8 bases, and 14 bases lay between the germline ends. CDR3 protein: CASIGQTMGELFF. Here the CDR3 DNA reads TGTGCCAGCATCGGACAGACAATGGGGGAGCTGTTTTTT. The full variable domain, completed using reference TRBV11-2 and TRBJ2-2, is EAGVAQSPRYKIIEKRQSVAFWCNPISGHATLYWYQQILGQGPKLLIQFQNNGVVDDSQLPKDRFSAERLKGVDSTLKIQPAKLEDSAVYLCASIGQTMGELFFGEGSRLTVL.

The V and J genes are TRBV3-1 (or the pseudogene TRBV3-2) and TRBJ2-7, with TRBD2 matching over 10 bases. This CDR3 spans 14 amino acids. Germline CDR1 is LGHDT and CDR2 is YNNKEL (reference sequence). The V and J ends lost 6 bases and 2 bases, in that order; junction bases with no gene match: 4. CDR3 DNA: TGTGCCAGCAGTCCCGGGACTAGCGCCTACGAGCAGTACTTC. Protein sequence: CASSPGTSAYEQYF.

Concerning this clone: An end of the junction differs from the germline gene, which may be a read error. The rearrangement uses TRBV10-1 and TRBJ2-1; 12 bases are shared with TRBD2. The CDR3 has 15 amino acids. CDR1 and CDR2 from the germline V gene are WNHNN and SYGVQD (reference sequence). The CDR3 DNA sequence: TGCGCCAGCAGTGAGCAGGGACTAGCGGGCGGTTTGCGGATCTTC. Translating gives CASSEQGLAGGLRIF.

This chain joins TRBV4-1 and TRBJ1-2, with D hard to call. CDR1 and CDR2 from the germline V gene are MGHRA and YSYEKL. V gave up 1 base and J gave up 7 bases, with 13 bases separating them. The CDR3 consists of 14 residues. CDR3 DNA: TGCGCCAGCAGCCAAGTCGGGAGTCTGGGTGGCTACACCTTC. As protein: CASSQVGSLGGYTF.

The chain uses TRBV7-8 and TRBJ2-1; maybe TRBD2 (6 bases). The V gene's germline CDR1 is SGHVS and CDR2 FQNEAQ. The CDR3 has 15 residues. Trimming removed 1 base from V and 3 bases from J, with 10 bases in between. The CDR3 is CASSLEGSGYNEQFF. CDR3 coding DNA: TGTGCCAGCAGCTTAGAGGGTAGCGGCTACAATGAGCAGTTCTTC.

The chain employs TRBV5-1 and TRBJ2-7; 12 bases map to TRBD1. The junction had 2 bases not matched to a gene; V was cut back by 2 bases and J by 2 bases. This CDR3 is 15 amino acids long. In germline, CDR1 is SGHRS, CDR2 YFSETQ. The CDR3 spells CASSLGTGGAYEQYF. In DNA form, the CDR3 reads TGCGCCAGCAGCTTAGGGACAGGGGGCGCCTACGAGCAGTACTTC.

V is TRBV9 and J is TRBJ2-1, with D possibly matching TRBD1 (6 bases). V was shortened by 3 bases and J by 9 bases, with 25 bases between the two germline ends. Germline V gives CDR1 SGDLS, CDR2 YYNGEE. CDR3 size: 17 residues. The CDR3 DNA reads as TGTGCCAGCAGCGAAACCGACTGGTTATTACGAGGGGGTGAGCAGTTCTTC. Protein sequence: CASSETDWLLRGGEQFF.

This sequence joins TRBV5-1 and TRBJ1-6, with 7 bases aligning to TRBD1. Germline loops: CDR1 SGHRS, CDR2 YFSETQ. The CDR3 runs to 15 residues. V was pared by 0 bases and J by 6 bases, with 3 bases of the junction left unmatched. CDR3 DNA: TGCGCCAGCAGCTTGGCGGGACAGATTAATTCACCCCTCCACTTT. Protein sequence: CASSLAGQINSPLHF.

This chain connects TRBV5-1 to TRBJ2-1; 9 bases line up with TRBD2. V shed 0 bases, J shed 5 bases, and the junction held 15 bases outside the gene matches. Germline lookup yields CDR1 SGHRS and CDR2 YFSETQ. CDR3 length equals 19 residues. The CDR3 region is CASSLGTNSRGGYHNEQFF. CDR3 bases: TGCGCCAGCAGCTTGGGGACCAACTCGCGGGGGGGGTACCACAATGAGCAGTTCTTC. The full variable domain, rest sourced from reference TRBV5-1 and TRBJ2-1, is KAGVTQTPRYLIKTRGQQVTLSCSPISGHRSVSWYQQTPGQGLQFLFEYFSETQRNKGNFPGRFSGRQFSNSRSEMNVSTLELGDSALYLCASSLGTNSRGGYHNEQFFGPGTRLTVL.

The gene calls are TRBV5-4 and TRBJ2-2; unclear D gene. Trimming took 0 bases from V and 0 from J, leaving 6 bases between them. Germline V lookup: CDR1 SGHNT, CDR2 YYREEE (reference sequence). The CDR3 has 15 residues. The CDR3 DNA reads TGTGCCAGCAGCTTGGGACTCCCGAACACCGGGGAGCTGTTTTTT. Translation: CASSLGLPNTGELFF.

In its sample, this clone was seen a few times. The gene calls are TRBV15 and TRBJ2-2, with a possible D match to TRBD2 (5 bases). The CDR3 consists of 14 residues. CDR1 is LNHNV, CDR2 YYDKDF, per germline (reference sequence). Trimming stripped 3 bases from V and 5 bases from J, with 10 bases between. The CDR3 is CATSSYSETGELFF. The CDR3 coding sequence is TGTGCCACCAGCAGTTATAGCGAAACCGGGGAGCTGTTTTTT.

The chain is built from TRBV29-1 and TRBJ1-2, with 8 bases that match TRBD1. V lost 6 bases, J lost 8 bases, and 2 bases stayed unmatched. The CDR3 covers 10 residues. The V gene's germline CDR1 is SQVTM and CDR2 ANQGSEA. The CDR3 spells CSVTGGGYTF. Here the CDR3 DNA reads TGCAGCGTCACAGGGGGAGGCTACACCTTC.

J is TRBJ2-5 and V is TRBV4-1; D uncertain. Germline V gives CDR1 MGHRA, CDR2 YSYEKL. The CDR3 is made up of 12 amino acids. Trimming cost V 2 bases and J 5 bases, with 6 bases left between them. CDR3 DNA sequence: TGCGCCAGCAGCCAACAACGGGAGACCCAGTACTTC. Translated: CASSQQRETQYF.

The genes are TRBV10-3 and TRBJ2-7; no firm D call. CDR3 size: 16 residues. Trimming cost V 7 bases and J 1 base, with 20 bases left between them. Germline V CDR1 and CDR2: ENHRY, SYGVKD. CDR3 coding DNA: TGTGCCATCAATGCGACTCCCACTATCCCTTCCTACGAGCAGTACGTC. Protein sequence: CAINATPTIPSYEQYV.

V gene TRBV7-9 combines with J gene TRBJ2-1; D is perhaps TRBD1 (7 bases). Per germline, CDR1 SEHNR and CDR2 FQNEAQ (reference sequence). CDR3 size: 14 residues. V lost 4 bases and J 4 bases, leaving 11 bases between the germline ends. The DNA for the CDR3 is TGTGCCAGCAGCTCAGGGGGGAATTACAATGAGCAGTTCTTC. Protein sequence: CASSSGGNYNEQFF.

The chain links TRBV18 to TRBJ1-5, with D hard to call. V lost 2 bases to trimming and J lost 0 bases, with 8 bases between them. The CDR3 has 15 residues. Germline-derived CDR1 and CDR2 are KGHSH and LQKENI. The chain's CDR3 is CASSPNQYSNQPQHF. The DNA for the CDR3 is TGTGCCAGCTCACCAAATCAGTATAGCAATCAGCCCCAGCATTTT.

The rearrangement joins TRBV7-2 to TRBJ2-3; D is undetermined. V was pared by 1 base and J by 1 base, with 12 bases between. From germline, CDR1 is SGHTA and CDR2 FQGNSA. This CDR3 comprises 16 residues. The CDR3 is CASSLVASQRTDTQYF. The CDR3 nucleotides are TGTGCCAGCAGCTTAGTAGCCAGCCAGCGCACAGATACGCAGTATTTT. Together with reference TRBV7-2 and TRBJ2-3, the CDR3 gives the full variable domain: GAGVSQSPSNKVTEKGKDVELRCDPISGHTALYWYRQSLGQGLEFLIYFQGNSAPDKSGLPSDRFSAERTGGSVSTLTIQRTQQEDSAVYLCASSLVASQRTDTQYFGPGTRLTVL.